This entry lists 17 T cell receptor beta chains sequenced from one sample in a study of shared T cell receptors in the human thymus. Using immunoSEQ multiplex PCR, the repertoire was profiled, and TCRdb retains in-frame clones only, with some absent. The sample holds hundreds of thousands of clones; more than 85% are singletons and the top ten take roughly 0.02%. The sample consisted of thymocytes. The receptors shown here come from a human donor.

The gene calls are TRBV9 and TRBJ1-1; 9 bases are a match to TRBD1. J lost 3 bases, V lost 4 bases, and 19 bases had no gene match. CDR1 is SGDLS and CDR2 is YYNGEE in the germline V gene. This CDR3 is built from 19 residues. CDR3 region: CASSPSSQQGGDRDTEAFF. DNA for the CDR3: TGTGCCAGCAGCCCTTCCTCTCAGCAGGGAGGGGACAGGGACACTGAAGCTTTCTTT. Together with reference TRBV9 and TRBJ1-1, the CDR3 gives the full variable domain: DSGVTQTPKHLITATGQRVTLRCSPRSGDLSVYWYQQSLDQGLQFLIQYYNGEERAKGNILERFSAQQFPDLHSELNLSSLELGDSALYFCASSPSSQQGGDRDTEAFFGQGTRLTVV.

This sequence joins TRBV27 and TRBJ2-6; TRBD1 might be the D (5 bases). This CDR3 has 17 residues. V was shortened by 4 bases and J by 2 bases, with 15 bases between the two germline ends. Germline values: CDR1 MNHEY, CDR2 SMNVEV (reference sequence). CDR3 region: CASSYQGDPTGANVLTF. The CDR3 nucleotides read TGTGCCAGCAGTTATCAAGGGGATCCCACTGGGGCCAACGTCCTGACTTTC.

The V call is TRBV27, the J call TRBJ1-2; TRBD1 matches at 9 bases. There are 16 residues in the CDR3. The V gene's germline CDR1 is MNHEY and CDR2 SMNVEV (reference sequence). V lost 5 bases and J lost 5; bases outside the gene matches: 12. CDR3 residues: CASSQNRGLRNYGYTF. In DNA form, the CDR3 reads TGTGCCAGCAGTCAAAACAGGGGGCTAAGGAATTATGGCTACACCTTC.

The rearrangement links TRBV5-6 to TRBJ1-2, with 9 bases fitting TRBD1. The CDR3 length is 18 residues. From germline, CDR1 is SGHDT and CDR2 YYEEEE. The junction had 13 bases not matched to a gene; V was cut back by 1 base and J by 3 bases. The CDR3 coding sequence is TGTGCCAGCAGCTTGACGTCGGGGAGACAGGGGGTACACTATGGCTACACCTTC. As protein: CASSLTSGRQGVHYGYTF.

The genes are TRBV27 and TRBJ1-2; no clear D. CDR1 and CDR2 (germline): MNHEY, SMNVEV (reference sequence). Trimming shortened V by 1 base and J by 8 bases, and 26 bases separated the two germline ends. The CDR3 loop spans 18 amino acids. The CDR3 is CASSLYSPKCRCLYGYTF. The CDR3 DNA sequence: TGTGCCAGCAGTTTATATTCCCCCAAGTGTAGATGCCTTTACGGCTACACCTTC.

The chain uses TRBV7-2 and TRBJ1-1; 7 positions match TRBD1. The CDR3 runs 14 residues. Germline V gene data show CDR1 as SGHTA and CDR2 as FQGNSA. The V segment lost 1 base and the J segment 5 bases; nucleotides outside the gene matches: 4. CDR3 region: CASSLVTGTTEAFF. The CDR3 region has the DNA TGTGCCAGCAGCTTAGTGACAGGGACAACTGAAGCTTTCTTT.

The chain links TRBV9 to TRBJ1-3, with D hard to call. Germline CDR1 reads SGDLS; CDR2 reads YYNGEE. This CDR3 is 12 amino acids long. The V and J ends lost 3 bases and 10 bases respectively, with 11 bases between them. The CDR3 here is CASSAILGTIYF. CDR3 DNA: TGTGCCAGCAGCGCCATTCTAGGGACCATATATTTT.

V is TRBV1 and J is TRBJ2-4; TRBD2 was called by the table and not checked on the DNA. TRBV1 corresponds to a pseudogene. The CDR3 is made up of 16 amino acids. The CDR3 DNA follows: TGCACCAGCAGCCACCAAGCCCCACTGGCCAAAAACATTCAGTACTTC. Residues: CTSSHQAPLAKNIQYF.

About this clone itself: Other DNA sequences in this sample translate to the same CDR3. The rearrangement joins TRBV7-2 to TRBJ2-1; D unclear. There are 13 residues in the CDR3. Trimming took 0 bases from V and 3 from J, leaving 3 bases between them. Germline loops: CDR1 SGHTA, CDR2 FQGNSA. CDR3 sequence (DNA): TGTGCCAGCAGCTTAGCGGTCTACAATGAGCAGTTCTTC. Its protein is CASSLAVYNEQFF.

This chain connects TRBV9 to TRBJ1-1; D unresolved. This CDR3 is 15 amino acids long. V lost 0 bases and J lost 5, with 14 bases in between. The germline V gene encodes CDR1 SGDLS and CDR2 YYNGEE. The CDR3: CASSVDWVVGTEAFF. Written as DNA, the CDR3 is TGTGCCAGCAGCGTAGATTGGGTTGTGGGGACTGAAGCTTTCTTT.

The chain couples TRBV10-3 to TRBJ1-3, with TRBD1 matching over 7 bases. V shed 10 bases, J shed 0 bases, and the junction held 6 bases outside the gene matches. The CDR3 totals 14 residues. Germline V CDR1 and CDR2: ENHRY, SYGVKD. DNA of the CDR3: TGTGCCACAACAGGGGTCCACTCTGGAAACACCATATATTTT. It specifies CATTGVHSGNTIYF.

The CDR3: CATSTYRATGNEQFF. CDR3 DNA: TGTGCCACCAGCACCTACAGGGCTACCGGGAATGAGCAGTTCTTC. This rearrangement joins TRBV15 to TRBJ2-1; TRBD1 might be the D (6 bases). This CDR3 comprises 15 residues. CDR1 is LNHNV, CDR2 YYDKDF, per germline (reference sequence). V was trimmed by 4 bases and J by 7 bases, leaving 17 bases between them.

The rearrangement uses TRBV28 and TRBJ1-2; 10 nucleotides agree with TRBD1. With V trimmed by 5 bases and J by 3 bases, 9 bases remained unmatched. The CDR3 runs 16 residues. Germline assignment: CDR1 MDHEN and CDR2 SYDVKM. CDR3 loop: CASSPRQGAKDYGYTF. Here the CDR3 DNA reads TGTGCCAGCAGTCCAAGACAGGGGGCGAAGGACTATGGCTACACCTTC.

The genes are TRBV27 and TRBJ1-4; tentative D call: TRBD1 (6 bases). CDR1 is MNHEY, CDR2 SMNVEV, per germline (reference sequence). The CDR3 is 15 amino acids. Trimming pared 5 bases from V and 0 bases from J, leaving 10 bases between. CDR3 residues: CASSLEGATNEKLFF. The CDR3 nucleotides are TGTGCCAGCAGTCTCGAGGGGGCAACTAATGAAAAACTGTTTTTT. The whole variable domain, remainder taken from reference TRBV27 and TRBJ1-4, is EAQVTQNPRYLITVTGKKLTVTCSQNMNHEYMSWYRQDPGLGLRQIYYSMNVEVTDKGDVPEGYKVSRKEKRNFPLILESPSPNQTSLYFCASSLEGATNEKLFFGSGTQLSVL.

The chain employs TRBV6-1 and TRBJ2-3; 7 bases are a match to TRBD2. The germline V gene encodes CDR1 MNHNS and CDR2 SASEGT. V was clipped by 10 bases and J by 10 bases; unmatched bases: 5. This CDR3 is 10 amino acids long. The CDR3 DNA is TGTGCCACCGGGGGGTATCCGCAGTATTTT. Protein sequence: CATGGYPQYF.

The genes are TRBV4-1 and TRBJ1-2; D perhaps matches TRBD1 (5 bases). Germline assignment: CDR1 MGHRA and CDR2 YSYEKL. This CDR3 contains 15 residues. Trimming took off 0 bases at V and 4 bases at J, with 12 bases between the two ends. DNA for the CDR3: TGCGCCAGCAGCCAAGATAACAGGCGAGGCTATGGCTACACCTTC. Encoded protein: CASSQDNRRGYGYTF.

CDR3 coding DNA: TGTGCCAGCACCAAATCACTAGCGGGAGGGCTCTCCTACAATGAGCAGTTCTTC. Translation gives CASTKSLAGGLSYNEQFF. The chain combines TRBV7-8 with TRBJ2-1, with TRBD2 matching 13 bases. The ends lost 7 bases at V and 0 bases at J; junction bases unmatched: 9. This CDR3 has 18 amino acids. The germline CDR1 and CDR2 sequences are SGHVS and FQNEAQ.